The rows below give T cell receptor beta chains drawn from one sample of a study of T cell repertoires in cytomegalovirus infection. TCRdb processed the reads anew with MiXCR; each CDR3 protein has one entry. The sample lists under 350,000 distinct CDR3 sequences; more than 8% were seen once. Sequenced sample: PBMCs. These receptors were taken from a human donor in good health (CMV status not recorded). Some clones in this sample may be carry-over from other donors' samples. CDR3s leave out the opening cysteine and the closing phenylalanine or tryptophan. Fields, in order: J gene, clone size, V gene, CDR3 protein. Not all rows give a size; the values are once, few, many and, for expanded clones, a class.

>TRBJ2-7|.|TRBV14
ASSQGTGMLHEQY
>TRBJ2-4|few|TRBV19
ASSIEGTGPKNIQY
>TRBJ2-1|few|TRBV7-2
ASSPTGGWNEQF
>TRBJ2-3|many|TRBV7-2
ASSLAGLAVTDTQY
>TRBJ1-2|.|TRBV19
ASSTGYGYT
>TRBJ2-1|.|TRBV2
ASRTSGEYNEQF
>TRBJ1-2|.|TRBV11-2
ASSLTQAPNYGYT
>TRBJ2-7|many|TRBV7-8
ASSFPGLGVWEQY
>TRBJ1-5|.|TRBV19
ASTSRHQTGGQPQH
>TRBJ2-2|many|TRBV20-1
SARSRGQGTTGELF
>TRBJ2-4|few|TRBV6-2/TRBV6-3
ASSSYLAGAKNIQY
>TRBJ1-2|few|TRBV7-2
ASSSQRRGPIGYT
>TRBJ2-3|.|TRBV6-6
ASSHAASGNTQY
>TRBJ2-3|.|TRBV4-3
ASSQGTNRGMVADTQY
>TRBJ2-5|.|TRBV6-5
ASSYSTREGGETQY
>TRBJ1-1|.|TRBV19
ASTDRGGTEAF
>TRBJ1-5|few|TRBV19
ASNGGPINQPQH
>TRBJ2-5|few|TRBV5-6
ASRIGPYQETQY
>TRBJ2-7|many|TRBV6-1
ASIQGGSGNYEQY
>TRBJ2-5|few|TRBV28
ASSLSASLAAQY
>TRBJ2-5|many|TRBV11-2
ASSPRLGQETQY
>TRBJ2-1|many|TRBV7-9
ASSLAVAQSAGEQF
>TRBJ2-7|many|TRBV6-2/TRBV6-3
ASSHTGSTYEQY
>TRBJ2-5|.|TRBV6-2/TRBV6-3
ASKGDSGGLQETQY
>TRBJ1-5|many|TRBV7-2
ASSSDAPGPQH
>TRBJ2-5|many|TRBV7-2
ASSLAGTLETQY
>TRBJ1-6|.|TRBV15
ATSREPNSPLH
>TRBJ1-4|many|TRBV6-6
ASMYRGTEKLF
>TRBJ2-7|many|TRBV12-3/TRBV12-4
ASSLSGYEQY
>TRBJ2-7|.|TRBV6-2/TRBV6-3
ASSYELAGRVPYEQY
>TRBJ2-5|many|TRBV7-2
ASSPGAVGETQY
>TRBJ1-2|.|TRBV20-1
SAWTDANYGYT
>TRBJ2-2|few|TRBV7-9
ASSFPLEELF
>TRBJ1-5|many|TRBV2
ASGETGNSNQPQH
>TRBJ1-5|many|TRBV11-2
ASSLMGYQPQH
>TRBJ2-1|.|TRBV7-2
ASSPVRTSGSYNEQF
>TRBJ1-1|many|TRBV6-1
ASRSTGGSNTEAF
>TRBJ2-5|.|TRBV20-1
SARRLPQETQY
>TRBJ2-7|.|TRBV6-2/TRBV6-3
ASSKQGRPGEQY
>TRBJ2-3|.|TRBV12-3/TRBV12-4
ASSYVKIGVTDTQY
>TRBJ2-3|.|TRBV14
ASSRAGGGSTDTQY
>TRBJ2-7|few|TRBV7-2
ASSPARLAGGDNSYEQY
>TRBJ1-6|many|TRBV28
ASRRRGSDSPLH
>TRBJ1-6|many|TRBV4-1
ASSERDNSPLH
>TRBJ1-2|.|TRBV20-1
SAPRPGQGGGYT
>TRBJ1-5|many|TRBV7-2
ASSTITVTKPQH
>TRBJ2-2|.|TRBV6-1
ASSELVSGELF
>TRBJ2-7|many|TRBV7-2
ASSPESWGNSYEQY
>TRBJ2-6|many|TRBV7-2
ASSLFGANVLT
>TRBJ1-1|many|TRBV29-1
SAWAVMNTEAF
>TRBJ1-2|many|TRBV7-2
ASSSDRGIGYT
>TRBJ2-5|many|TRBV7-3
ASSGRVKETQY
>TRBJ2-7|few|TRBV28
ASSFHRWGQSSYEQY
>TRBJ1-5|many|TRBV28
ASSRTPASNQPQH
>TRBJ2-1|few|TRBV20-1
SARDLADRNEQF
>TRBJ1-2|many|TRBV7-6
ASSRTATNYGYT
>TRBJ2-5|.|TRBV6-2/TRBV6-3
ASGGVWEETQY
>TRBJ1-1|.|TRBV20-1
SARRSGVTEAF
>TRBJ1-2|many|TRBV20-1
SAQRSGNNYGYT